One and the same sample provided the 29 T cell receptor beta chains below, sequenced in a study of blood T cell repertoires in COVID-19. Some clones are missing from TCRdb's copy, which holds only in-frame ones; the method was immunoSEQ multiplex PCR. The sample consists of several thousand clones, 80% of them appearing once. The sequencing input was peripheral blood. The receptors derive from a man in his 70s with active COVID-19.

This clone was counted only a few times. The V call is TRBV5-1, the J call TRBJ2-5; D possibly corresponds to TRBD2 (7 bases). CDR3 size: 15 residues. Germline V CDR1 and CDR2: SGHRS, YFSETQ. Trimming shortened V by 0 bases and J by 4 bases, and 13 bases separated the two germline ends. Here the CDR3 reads CASSLAYGGRETQYF. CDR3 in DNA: TGCGCCAGCAGCTTGGCCTACGGGGGGCGAGAGACCCAGTACTTC.

The CDR3 sequence is CASSPGGNYGYTF. The CDR3 DNA is TGTGCCAGCAGCCCCGGGGGTAACTATGGCTACACCTTC. The chain has TRBV14 and TRBJ1-2; D is possibly TRBD1 (5 bases). V lost 4 bases to trimming and J lost 1 base, with 7 bases between them. The CDR3 length is 13 residues. Germline V gene data show CDR1 as SGHDN and CDR2 as FVKESK.

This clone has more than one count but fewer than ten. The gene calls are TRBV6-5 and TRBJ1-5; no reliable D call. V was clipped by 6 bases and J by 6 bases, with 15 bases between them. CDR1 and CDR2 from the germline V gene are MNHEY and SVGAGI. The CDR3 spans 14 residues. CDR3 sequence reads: CASSSKLGRQPQHF. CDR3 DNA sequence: TGTGCCAGCAGCTCAAAGCTAGGTCGTCAGCCCCAGCATTTT.

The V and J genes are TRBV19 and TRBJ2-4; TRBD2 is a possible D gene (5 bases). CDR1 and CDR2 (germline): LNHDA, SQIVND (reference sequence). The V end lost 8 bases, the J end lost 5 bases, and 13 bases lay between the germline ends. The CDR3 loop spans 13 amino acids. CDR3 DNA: TGTGCCAGTCGTAAACGGGGTGAAAACATTCAGTACTTC. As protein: CASRKRGENIQYF.

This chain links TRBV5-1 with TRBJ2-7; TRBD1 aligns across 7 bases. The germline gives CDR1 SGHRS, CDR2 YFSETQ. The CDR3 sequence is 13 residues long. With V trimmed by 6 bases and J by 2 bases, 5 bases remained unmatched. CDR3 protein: CASNPGTAYEQYF. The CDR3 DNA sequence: TGCGCCAGCAACCCCGGGACAGCCTACGAGCAGTACTTC.

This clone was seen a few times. The CDR3 coding sequence is TGTGCCAGCAGCACACTTGGGGGCTTATACAATGAGCAGTTCTTC. Protein product: CASSTLGGLYNEQFF. V usage is TRBV3-1 (or the pseudogene TRBV3-2) and J usage is TRBJ2-1; D is possibly TRBD1 (6 bases). V shed 5 bases and J shed 4 bases, with 15 bases lying between them. CDR1 and CDR2 (germline): LGHDT, YNNKEL (reference sequence). This CDR3 has 15 amino acids.

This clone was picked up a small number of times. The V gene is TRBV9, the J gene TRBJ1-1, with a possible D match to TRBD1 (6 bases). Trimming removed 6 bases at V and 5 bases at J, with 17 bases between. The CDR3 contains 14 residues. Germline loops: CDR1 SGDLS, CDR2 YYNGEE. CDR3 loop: CASTQGKVGTEAFF. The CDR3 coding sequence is TGTGCCAGCACCCAGGGGAAAGTAGGGACTGAAGCTTTCTTT.

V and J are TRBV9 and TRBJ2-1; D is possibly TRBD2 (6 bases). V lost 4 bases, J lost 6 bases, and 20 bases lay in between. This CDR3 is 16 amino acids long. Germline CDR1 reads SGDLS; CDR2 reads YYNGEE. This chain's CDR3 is CASSTDPRGKGNEQFF. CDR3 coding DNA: TGTGCCAGCAGCACAGACCCCCGGGGGAAGGGCAATGAGCAGTTCTTC.

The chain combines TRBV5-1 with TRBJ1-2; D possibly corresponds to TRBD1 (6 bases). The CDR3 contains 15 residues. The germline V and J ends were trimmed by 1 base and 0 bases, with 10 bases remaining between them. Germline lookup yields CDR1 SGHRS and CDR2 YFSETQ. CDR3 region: CASSLFRGANYGYTF. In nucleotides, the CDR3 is TGCGCCAGCAGCTTGTTCAGGGGAGCTAACTATGGCTACACCTTC. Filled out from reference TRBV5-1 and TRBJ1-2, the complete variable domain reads KAGVTQTPRYLIKTRGQQVTLSCSPISGHRSVSWYQQTPGQGLQFLFEYFSETQRNKGNFPGRFSGRQFSNSRSEMNVSTLELGDSALYLCASSLFRGANYGYTFGSGTRLTVV.

The CDR3 sequence is CASSQRGALLAGNTDTQYF. For the CDR3, the DNA is TGCGCCAGCAGCCAAAGAGGGGCATTACTAGCGGGCAACACAGATACGCAGTATTTT. The chain recombines TRBV4-3 with TRBJ2-3; 9 bases are shared with TRBD2. The germline V gene has CDR1 LGHNA and CDR2 YSLEER. V trimming: 2 bases; J trimming: 2 bases; junction bases outside the gene matches: 14. The CDR3 runs 19 residues.

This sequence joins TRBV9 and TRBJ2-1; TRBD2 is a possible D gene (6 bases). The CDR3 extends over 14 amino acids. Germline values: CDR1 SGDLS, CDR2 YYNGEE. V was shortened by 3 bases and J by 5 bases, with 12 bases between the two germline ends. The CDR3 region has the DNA TGTGCCAGCAGCGCGGGACTGAATAACAATGAGCAGTTCTTC. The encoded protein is CASSAGLNNNEQFF.

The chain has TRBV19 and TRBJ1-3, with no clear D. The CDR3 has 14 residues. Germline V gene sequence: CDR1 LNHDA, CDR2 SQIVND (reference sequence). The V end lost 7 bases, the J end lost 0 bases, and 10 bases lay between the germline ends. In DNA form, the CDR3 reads TGTGCCAGTACCATGGCGGTCTCTGGAAACACCATATATTTT. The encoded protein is CASTMAVSGNTIYF.

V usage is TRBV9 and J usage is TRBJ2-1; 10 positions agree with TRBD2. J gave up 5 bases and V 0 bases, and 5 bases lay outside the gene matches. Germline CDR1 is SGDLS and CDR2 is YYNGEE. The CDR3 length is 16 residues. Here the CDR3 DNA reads TGTGCCAGCAGCGTAGGGCTAGCGGGAGCAGACAATGAGCAGTTCTTC. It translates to CASSVGLAGADNEQFF.

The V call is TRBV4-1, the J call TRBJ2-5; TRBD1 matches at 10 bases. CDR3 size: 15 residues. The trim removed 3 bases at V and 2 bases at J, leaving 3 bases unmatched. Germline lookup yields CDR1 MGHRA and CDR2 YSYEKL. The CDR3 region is CASSQGQGIQETQYF. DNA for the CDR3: TGCGCCAGCAGCCAGGGACAGGGGATACAAGAGACCCAGTACTTC.

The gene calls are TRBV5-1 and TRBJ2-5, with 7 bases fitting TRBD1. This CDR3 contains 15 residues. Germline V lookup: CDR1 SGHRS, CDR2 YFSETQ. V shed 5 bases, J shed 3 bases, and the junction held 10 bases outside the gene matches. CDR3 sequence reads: CASSFVWDSEETQYF. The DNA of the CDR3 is TGCGCCAGCAGTTTCGTTTGGGACAGCGAAGAGACCCAGTACTTC.

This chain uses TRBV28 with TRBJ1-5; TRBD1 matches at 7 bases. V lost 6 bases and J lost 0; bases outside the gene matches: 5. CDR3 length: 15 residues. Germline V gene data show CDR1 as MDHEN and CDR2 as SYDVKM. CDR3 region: CASRRTGLSNQPQHF. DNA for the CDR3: TGTGCCAGCAGGAGGACAGGTCTTAGCAATCAGCCCCAGCATTTT.

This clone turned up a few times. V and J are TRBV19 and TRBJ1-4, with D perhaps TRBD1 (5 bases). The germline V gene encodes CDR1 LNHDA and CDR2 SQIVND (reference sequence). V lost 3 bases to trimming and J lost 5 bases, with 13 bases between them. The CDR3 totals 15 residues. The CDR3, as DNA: TGTGCCAGTAGTATCGGGGGACGGCAAAATGAAAAACTGTTTTTT. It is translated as CASSIGGRQNEKLFF.

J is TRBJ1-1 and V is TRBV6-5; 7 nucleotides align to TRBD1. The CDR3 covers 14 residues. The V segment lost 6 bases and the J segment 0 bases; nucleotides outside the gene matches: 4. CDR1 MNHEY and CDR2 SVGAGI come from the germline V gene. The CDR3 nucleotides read TGTGCCAGCAGGGACAGGAACATGAACACTGAAGCTTTCTTT. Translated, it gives CASRDRNMNTEAFF.

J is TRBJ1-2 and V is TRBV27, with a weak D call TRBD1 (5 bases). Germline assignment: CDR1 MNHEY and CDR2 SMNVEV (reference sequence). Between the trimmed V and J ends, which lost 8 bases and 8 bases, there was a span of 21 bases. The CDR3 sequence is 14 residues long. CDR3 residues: CASARSGGMTGYTF. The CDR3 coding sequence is TGTGCCAGCGCCCGTAGCGGGGGAATGACAGGCTACACCTTC.

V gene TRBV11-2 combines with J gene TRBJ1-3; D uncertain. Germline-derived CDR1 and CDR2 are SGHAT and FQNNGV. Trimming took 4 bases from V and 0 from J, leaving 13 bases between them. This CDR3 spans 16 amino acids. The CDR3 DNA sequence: TGTGCCAGCAGCTCTTCGGCAGGCAGCTCTGGAAACACCATATATTTT. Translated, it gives CASSSSAGSSGNTIYF.

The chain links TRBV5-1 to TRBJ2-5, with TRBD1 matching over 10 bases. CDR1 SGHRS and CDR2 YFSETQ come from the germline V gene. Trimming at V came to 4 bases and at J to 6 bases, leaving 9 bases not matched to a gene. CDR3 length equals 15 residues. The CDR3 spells CASSPGTGAMKTQYF. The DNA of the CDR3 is TGCGCCAGCAGCCCCGGGACAGGGGCGATGAAGACCCAGTACTTC.

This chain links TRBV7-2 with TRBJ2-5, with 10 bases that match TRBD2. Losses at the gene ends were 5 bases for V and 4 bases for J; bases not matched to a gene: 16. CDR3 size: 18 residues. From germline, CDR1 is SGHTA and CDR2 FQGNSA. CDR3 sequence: CASSNDPRTSGRRETQYF. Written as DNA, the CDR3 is TGTGCCAGCAGCAACGACCCCAGGACTAGCGGCCGAAGAGAGACCCAGTACTTC. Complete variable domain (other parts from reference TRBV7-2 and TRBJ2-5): GAGVSQSPSNKVTEKGKDVELRCDPISGHTALYWYRQSLGQGLEFLIYFQGNSAPDKSGLPSDRFSAERTGGSVSTLTIQRTQQEDSAVYLCASSNDPRTSGRRETQYFGPGTRLLVL.

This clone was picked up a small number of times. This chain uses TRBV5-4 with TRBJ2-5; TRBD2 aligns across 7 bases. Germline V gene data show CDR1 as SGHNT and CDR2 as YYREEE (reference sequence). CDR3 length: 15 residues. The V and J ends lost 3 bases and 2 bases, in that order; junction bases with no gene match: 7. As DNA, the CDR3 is TGTGCCAGCAGCTGGTGGGGAGGGCCGCAAGAGACCCAGTACTTC. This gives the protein CASSWWGGPQETQYF.

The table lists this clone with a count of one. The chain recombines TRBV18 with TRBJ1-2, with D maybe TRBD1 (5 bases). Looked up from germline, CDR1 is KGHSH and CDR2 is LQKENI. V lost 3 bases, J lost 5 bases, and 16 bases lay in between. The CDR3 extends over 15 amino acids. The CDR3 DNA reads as TGTGCCAGCTCACCGGGAGCTGGGGGGGGTTATGGCTACACCTTC. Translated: CASSPGAGGGYGYTF.

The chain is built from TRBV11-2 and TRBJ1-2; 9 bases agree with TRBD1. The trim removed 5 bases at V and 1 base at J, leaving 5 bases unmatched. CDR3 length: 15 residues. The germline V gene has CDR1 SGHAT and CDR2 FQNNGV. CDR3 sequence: CASSPGTGLNYGYTF. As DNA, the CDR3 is TGTGCCAGCAGCCCAGGGACAGGGCTTAACTATGGCTACACCTTC.

The CDR3, as DNA: TGTGCCTGGGGGACTGGTTGGTCCAACTCTGGAAACACCATATATTTT. Protein product: CAWGTGWSNSGNTIYF. The chain links TRBV30 to TRBJ1-3; D may be TRBD1 (5 bases). V was pared by 5 bases and J by 0 bases, with 17 bases between. This CDR3 region has 16 residues. Germline loops: CDR1 GTSNPN, CDR2 SVGIG (reference sequence). Full variable domain (rest looked up from reference TRBV30 and TRBJ1-3): SQTIHQWPATLVQPVGSPLSLECTVEGTSNPNLYWYRQAAGRGLQLLFYSVGIGQISSEVPQNLSASRPQDRQFILSSKKLLLSDSGFYLCAWGTGWSNSGNTIYFGEGSWLTVV.

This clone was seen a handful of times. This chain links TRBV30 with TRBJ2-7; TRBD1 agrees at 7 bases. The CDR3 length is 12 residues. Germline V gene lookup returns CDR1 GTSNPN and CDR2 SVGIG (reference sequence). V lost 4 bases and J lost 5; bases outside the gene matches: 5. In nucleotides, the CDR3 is TGTGCCTGGAACCGGGACAGAAACGAGCAGTACTTC. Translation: CAWNRDRNEQYF.

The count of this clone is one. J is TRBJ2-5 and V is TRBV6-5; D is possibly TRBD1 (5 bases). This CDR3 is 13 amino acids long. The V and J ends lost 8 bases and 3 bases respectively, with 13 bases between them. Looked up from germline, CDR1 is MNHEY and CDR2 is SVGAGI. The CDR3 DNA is TGTGCCAGCTATGGCGACAGAAAAGAGACCCAGTACTTC. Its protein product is CASYGDRKETQYF.

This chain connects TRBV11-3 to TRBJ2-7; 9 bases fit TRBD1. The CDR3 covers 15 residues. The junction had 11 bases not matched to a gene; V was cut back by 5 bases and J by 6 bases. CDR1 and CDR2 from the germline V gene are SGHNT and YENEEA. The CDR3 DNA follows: TGTGCCAGCAGCCCACCTGGGACAGGGATCGGCGAGCAGTACTTC. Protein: CASSPPGTGIGEQYF.